The rows below give T cell receptor beta chains drawn from one sample of a study of blood T cell repertoires in COVID-19. Sequenced by immunoSEQ multiplex PCR; TCRdb stores in-frame clones only, minus some. This table holds around 75,000 clones, 90% found once. Sequenced sample: peripheral blood. These receptors all stem from a man over 45 with acute or convalescent COVID-19. Both conserved end residues are part of each CDR3. The D gene is left open where the match is weak. Clone size appears in some rows only: once, few, many, or a class for an expanded clone.

j_call | v_call | clone_size | d_call | cdr3_aa | cdr3_nt
TRBJ2-3 | TRBV29-1 | NA | TRBD1 | CSVEDRMGTGTQYF | TGCAGCGTTGAAGATCGAATGGGGACAGGTACGCAGTATTTT
TRBJ2-1 | TRBV24-1 | NA | TRBD2 | CATSDLRTSGFYNEQFF | TGTGCCACCAGTGACCTCCGGACTAGCGGGTTCTACAATGAGCAGTTCTTC
TRBJ1-5 | TRBV27 | NA | NA | CASSAGSENQPQHF | TGTGCCAGCAGTGCGGGCAGTGAGAATCAGCCCCAGCATTTT
TRBJ2-1 | TRBV27 | NA | TRBD2 | CASSLILAGAYNEQFF | TGTGCCAGCAGTTTAATCCTAGCGGGAGCCTACAATGAGCAGTTCTTC
TRBJ1-1 | TRBV30 | NA | NA | CAWSAGPGDTEAFF | TGTGCCTGGAGTGCCGGACCGGGGGACACTGAAGCTTTCTTT
TRBJ2-1 | TRBV10-3 | NA | NA | CAIKGGLAENEQFF | TGTGCCATCAAGGGGGGGCTAGCTGAGAATGAGCAGTTCTTC
TRBJ2-2 | TRBV11-2 | NA | NA | CASSLVGGSNTGELFF | TGTGCCAGCAGCTTAGTTGGCGGATCGAACACCGGGGAGCTGTTTTTT
TRBJ1-4 | TRBV18 | NA | NA | CASSRWDTGRRSTNEKLFF | TGTGCCAGCTCACGCTGGGACACCGGTAGGAGGTCAACTAATGAAAAACTGTTTTTT
TRBJ2-3 | TRBV30 | NA | NA | CAWSGEGTRTDTQYF | TGTGCCTGGAGTGGTGAGGGGACTCGCACAGATACGCAGTATTTT
TRBJ2-5 | TRBV15 | NA | TRBD2 | CATSRGGVETQYF | TGTGCCACCAGCAGGGGGGGGGTCGAGACCCAGTACTTC
TRBJ2-7 | TRBV7-9 | once | TRBD1 | CASSLRQGLYEQYF | TGTGCCAGCAGCCTACGACAGGGCCTGTACGAGCAGTACTTC
TRBJ2-3 | TRBV4-1 | NA | NA | CASSPMHGDTQYF | TGCGCCAGCAGCCCAATGCACGGGGATACGCAGTATTTT
TRBJ2-7 | TRBV5-4 | NA | TRBD2 | CASSLAAGGRWGEQYF | TGTGCCAGCAGCTTGGCTGCGGGAGGAAGGTGGGGCGAGCAGTACTTC
TRBJ2-7 | TRBV10-3 | NA | NA | CAISESNSLEQYF | TGTGCCATCAGTGAGTCGAACTCCCTCGAGCAGTACTTC
TRBJ2-3 | TRBV7-2 | NA | TRBD2 | CASSLGKLAGGTDTQYF | TGTGCCAGCAGCCTGGGGAAGCTAGCGGGAGGTACAGATACGCAGTATTTT
TRBJ1-2 | TRBV27 | NA | NA | CASSYGMAGGYTF | TGTGCCAGCAGTTATGGTATGGCGGGAGGCTACACCTTC
TRBJ1-5 | TRBV5-6 | NA | TRBD1 | CASSLTGEWNQPQHF | TGTGCCAGCAGCCTGACAGGGGAATGGAATCAGCCCCAGCATTTT
TRBJ2-1 | TRBV6-5 | NA | TRBD2 | CASRRAGLAYNEQFF | TGTGCCAGCAGAAGAGCGGGACTCGCCTACAATGAGCAGTTCTTC
TRBJ1-6 | TRBV13 | NA | NA | CASSLLNSPLHF | TGTGCCAGCAGCTTACTTAATTCACCCCTCCACTTT
TRBJ2-3 | TRBV19 | once | NA | CASSSPAGSSTDTQYF | TGTGCCAGTAGTTCACCCGCGGGATCTAGCACAGATACGCAGTATTTT
TRBJ2-7 | TRBV11-2 | NA | NA | CASSFGLYYEQYF | TGTGCCAGCAGCTTTGGGCTGTACTACGAGCAGTACTTC
TRBJ1-3 | TRBV5-1 | NA | NA | CASSRQTGTGNTIYF | TGCGCCAGCAGCCGACAAACGGGGACTGGAAACACCATATATTTT
TRBJ2-1 | TRBV15 | NA | NA | CATSRDMAGNEQFF | TGTGCCACCAGCAGAGATATGGCGGGAAATGAGCAGTTCTTC
TRBJ1-2 | TRBV18 | NA | NA | CASSRGQESGYTF | TGTGCCAGCTCACGCGGGCAGGAAAGTGGCTACACCTTC
TRBJ1-2 | TRBV7-2 | NA | TRBD1 | CASSFDGQANYGYTF | TGTGCCAGCAGCTTCGATGGACAGGCGAACTATGGCTACACCTTC
TRBJ2-1 | TRBV7-9 | NA | NA | CASSPRVSGVSYNEQFF | TGTGCCAGCAGCCCTAGGGTCTCGGGGGTCTCCTACAATGAGCAGTTCTTC
TRBJ2-3 | TRBV28 | NA | NA | CASSTPGGDTQYF | TGTGCCAGCAGTACCCCTGGGGGGGATACGCAGTATTTT
TRBJ2-1 | TRBV7-2 | NA | TRBD1 | CASSSLQGASYNEQFF | TGTGCCAGCAGCTCTTTACAGGGGGCCTCCTACAATGAGCAGTTCTTC
TRBJ2-1 | TRBV7-2 | NA | TRBD2 | CASSLGSGAGGLYEQFF | TGTGCCAGCAGCTTAGGCTCGGGCGCGGGAGGGCTGTATGAGCAGTTCTTC
TRBJ2-5 | TRBV10-3 | NA | TRBD2 | CAIRGETSGISETQYF | TGTGCCATCAGGGGGGAGACTAGCGGGATCTCGGAGACCCAGTACTTC
TRBJ2-1 | TRBV10-3 | NA | TRBD2 | CAISQLGLAGANEQFF | TGTGCCATCAGTCAGCTCGGACTAGCGGGAGCTAATGAGCAGTTCTTC
TRBJ2-1 | TRBV6-4 | NA | NA | CASSVVGVWPDGNNEQFF | TGTGCCAGCAGTGTTGTAGGGGTCTGGCCGGATGGTAACAATGAGCAGTTCTTC
TRBJ2-1 | TRBV5-1 | NA | NA | CASKSGGSYNEQFF | TGCGCCAGCAAATCAGGAGGGTCCTACAATGAGCAGTTCTTC
TRBJ2-3 | TRBV7-2 | NA | NA | CASSSFTDTQYF | TGTGCCAGCAGCTCTTTTACAGATACGCAGTATTTT
TRBJ2-3 | TRBV4-3 | NA | TRBD1 | CASCGTGTDTQYF | TGCGCCAGCTGCGGGACAGGGACAGATACGCAGTATTTT
TRBJ2-5 | TRBV4-1 | once | NA | CASSAGTVTKVGPETQYF | TGCGCCAGCAGCGCGGGGACCGTGACCAAGGTGGGGCCGGAGACCCAGTACTTC
TRBJ2-5 | TRBV2 | NA | TRBD1 | CASSFLGTGRTGEGTQYF | TGTGCCAGCAGTTTTCTGGGGACAGGGCGAACCGGAGAGGGGACCCAGTACTTC
TRBJ2-2 | TRBV5-5 | NA | NA | CASSFWRGPGELFF | TGTGCCAGCAGCTTTTGGCGGGGGCCCGGGGAGCTGTTTTTT
TRBJ2-4 | TRBV5-6 | NA | NA | CASTTWKQAKNIQYF | TGTGCCAGCACCACATGGAAACAGGCCAAAAACATTCAGTACTTC
TRBJ2-2 | TRBV9 | NA | NA | CASSRNNLDANTGELFF | TGTGCCAGCAGCCGTAATAATTTAGATGCGAACACCGGGGAGCTGTTTTTT
TRBJ1-3 | TRBV27 | NA | NA | CASSLRGTGPVSGNTIYF | TGTGCCAGCAGTTTAAGGGGTACAGGGCCGGTCTCTGGAAACACCATATATTTT
TRBJ2-1 | TRBV11-2 | once | TRBD1 | CASSHYPLTGAGRQFF | TGTGCCAGCAGTCATTACCCCCTCACAGGGGCCGGCAGACAGTTCTTC
TRBJ2-2 | TRBV5-1 | few | NA | CASSLAGLAVTGELFF | TGCGCCAGCAGCTTGGCCGGTCTAGCTGTAACCGGGGAGCTGTTTTTT
TRBJ2-2 | TRBV7-8 | NA | NA | CASSLRDSWGTGELFF | TGTGCCAGCAGCTTAAGGGACTCCTGGGGCACCGGGGAGCTGTTTTTT
TRBJ2-1 | TRBV29-1 | NA | NA | CSVEPNNEQFF | TGCAGCGTTGAACCTAATAATGAGCAGTTCTTC
TRBJ1-2 | TRBV5-1 | NA | NA | CASSGTGTAYGYTF | TGCGCCAGCAGCGGGACTGGGACCGCTTATGGCTACACCTTC
TRBJ2-1 | TRBV6-2/TRBV6-3 | NA | TRBD2 | CASSYPGRRNEQFF | TGTGCCAGCAGTTATCCCGGGAGGAGGAATGAGCAGTTCTTC
TRBJ2-3 | TRBV19 | NA | NA | CASRIRGPSTDTQYF | TGTGCCAGTAGGATCAGGGGTCCCAGCACAGATACGCAGTATTTT
TRBJ1-5 | TRBV25-1 | NA | NA | CASSDRYSNQPQHF | TGTGCCAGCAGTGATAGATATAGCAATCAGCCCCAGCATTTT
TRBJ2-1 | TRBV3-1/TRBV3-2 | NA | TRBD2 | CASSALADIILSYNEQFF | TGTGCCAGCAGCGCCCTAGCGGACATCATACTATCCTACAATGAGCAGTTCTTC
TRBJ2-1 | TRBV19 | NA | NA | CASRQYQRNEQFF | TGTGCCAGTAGGCAATACCAGCGGAATGAGCAGTTCTTC
TRBJ2-7 | TRBV3-1/TRBV3-2 | NA | TRBD2 | CASTSSLGLALEQYF | TGTGCCAGCACTTCAAGTTTAGGACTAGCTCTCGAGCAGTACTTC
TRBJ2-1 | TRBV5-1 | NA | TRBD2 | CASSLAQREAYNEQFF | TGCGCCAGCAGCTTGGCTCAGCGGGAGGCCTACAATGAGCAGTTCTTC
TRBJ1-1 | TRBV2 | NA | NA | CASSEFLQPNTEAFF | TGTGCCAGCAGTGAATTTCTACAGCCTAACACTGAAGCTTTCTTT
TRBJ2-3 | TRBV7-2 | NA | TRBD2 | CASSPKIGLAGASTDTQYF | TGTGCCAGCAGCCCCAAGATCGGACTAGCGGGGGCTAGCACAGATACGCAGTATTTT
TRBJ2-3 | TRBV9 | NA | TRBD2 | CASSYPSGGSGADTQYF | TGTGCCAGCAGCTACCCTAGTGGCGGGAGTGGGGCAGATACGCAGTATTTT
TRBJ2-3 | TRBV7-9 | NA | NA | CASSWGVGTDTQYF | TGTGCCAGCAGCTGGGGGGTGGGCACAGATACGCAGTATTTT
TRBJ2-3 | TRBV7-9 | NA | NA | CASSLARGHTDTQYF | TGTGCCAGCAGCTTAGCGAGGGGACACACAGATACGCAGTATTTT
TRBJ2-7 | TRBV27 | NA | TRBD2 | CTSSRGTSGKSEQYF | TGTACCAGCAGTCGTGGGACTAGCGGGAAATCCGAGCAGTACTTC